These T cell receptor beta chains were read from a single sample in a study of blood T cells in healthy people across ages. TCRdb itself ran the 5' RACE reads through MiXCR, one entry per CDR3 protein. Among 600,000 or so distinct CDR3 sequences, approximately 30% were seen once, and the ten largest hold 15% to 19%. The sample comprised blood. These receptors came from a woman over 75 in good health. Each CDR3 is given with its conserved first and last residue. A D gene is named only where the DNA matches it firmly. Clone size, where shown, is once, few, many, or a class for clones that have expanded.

cdr3_nt: TGCAGCGCAACACAGGGGGCGCGGGATCAGCCCCAGCATTTT; cdr3_aa: CSATQGARDQPQHF; d_call: TRBD1; v_call: TRBV29-1; clone_size: NA; j_call: TRBJ1-5
cdr3_nt: TGTGCCAGCAGTTTTCACGCGGCGGAGCAGTACTTC; cdr3_aa: CASSFHAAEQYF; d_call: NA; v_call: TRBV12-3/TRBV12-4; clone_size: many; j_call: TRBJ2-7
cdr3_nt: TGTGCCAGCAGAAAACAGGGAAGAAGTGAAAAACTGTTTTTT; cdr3_aa: CASRKQGRSEKLFF; d_call: NA; v_call: TRBV6-5; clone_size: few; j_call: TRBJ1-4
cdr3_nt: TGCAGTGCTAGGGGGCTTTGGGACAGGGATCAGCCCCAGCATTTT; cdr3_aa: CSARGLWDRDQPQHF; d_call: TRBD1; v_call: TRBV20-1; clone_size: NA; j_call: TRBJ1-5
cdr3_nt: TGCGCCAGCAGTCACCAGGGATCAAACTACGAGCAGTACTTC; cdr3_aa: CASSHQGSNYEQYF; d_call: NA; v_call: TRBV5-1; clone_size: NA; j_call: TRBJ2-7
cdr3_nt: TGTGCCACCAGCAGAGATCCCGGGGCAGGGGCGAACACTGAAGCTTTCTTT; cdr3_aa: CATSRDPGAGANTEAFF; d_call: NA; v_call: TRBV15; clone_size: NA; j_call: TRBJ1-1
cdr3_nt: TGCGCCAGCAGCGGAGACGGAAATTCACCCCTCCACTTT; cdr3_aa: CASSGDGNSPLHF; d_call: NA; v_call: TRBV5-1; clone_size: NA; j_call: TRBJ1-6
cdr3_nt: TGCAGTGCCGGGACAGGGGGCCTCCAAGAGACCCAGTACTTC; cdr3_aa: CSAGTGGLQETQYF; d_call: TRBD1; v_call: TRBV20-1; clone_size: many; j_call: TRBJ2-5
cdr3_nt: TGCAGTGCAACCCAAGGGACTGGCACAGATACGCAGTATTTT; cdr3_aa: CSATQGTGTDTQYF; d_call: NA; v_call: TRBV20-1; clone_size: few; j_call: TRBJ2-3
cdr3_nt: TGCAGTGCTAGAATGATCCCTTTCTTT; cdr3_aa: CSARMIPFF; d_call: NA; v_call: TRBV20-1; clone_size: once; j_call: TRBJ1-1
cdr3_nt: TGTGCCAGCAGCTTGGTGCTACAGGGGAATGAGCAGTTCTTC; cdr3_aa: CASSLVLQGNEQFF; d_call: TRBD1; v_call: TRBV5-4; clone_size: many; j_call: TRBJ2-1
cdr3_nt: TGCAGTGCTATGTCGTCTGGTTTAGCGGGGGGCCTAGCCAAAAACATTCAGTACTTC; cdr3_aa: CSAMSSGLAGGLAKNIQYF; d_call: TRBD2; v_call: TRBV20-1; clone_size: many; j_call: TRBJ2-4
cdr3_nt: TGTGCCAGCAGCGCAGGGGCCACTGAAGCTTTCTTT; cdr3_aa: CASSAGATEAFF; d_call: NA; v_call: TRBV5-4; clone_size: NA; j_call: TRBJ1-1
cdr3_nt: TGTGCCAGCAGCCGGACTAGCGGGATTGCCTCGGTTACGCAGTATTTT; cdr3_aa: CASSRTSGIASVTQYF; d_call: TRBD2; v_call: TRBV7-2; clone_size: NA; j_call: TRBJ2-3
cdr3_nt: TGCAGTGCTAGCCGATCTGGTGAAGGCAATTCACCCCTCCACTTT; cdr3_aa: CSASRSGEGNSPLHF; d_call: NA; v_call: TRBV20-1; clone_size: few; j_call: TRBJ1-6
cdr3_nt: TGTGCCAGCAGTGACAGACAGGGATGGGGCGCCGGGGAGCTGTTTTTT; cdr3_aa: CASSDRQGWGAGELFF; d_call: TRBD1; v_call: TRBV28; clone_size: few; j_call: TRBJ2-2
cdr3_nt: TGTGCCTGGAGTCGGGGGCGACAGGCAGGGGAAAAACTGTTTTTT; cdr3_aa: CAWSRGRQAGEKLFF; d_call: NA; v_call: TRBV30; clone_size: once; j_call: TRBJ1-4
cdr3_nt: TGTGCCAGCAGCTTAGTAAGATCGACGGTTCGTCCTGAGCAGTTCTTC; cdr3_aa: CASSLVRSTVRPEQFF; d_call: NA; v_call: TRBV11-2; clone_size: many; j_call: TRBJ2-1
cdr3_nt: TGTGCCACCAGCAGAGATCCAGGGAGTTCCGAGACCCAGTACTTC; cdr3_aa: CATSRDPGSSETQYF; d_call: NA; v_call: TRBV15; clone_size: many; j_call: TRBJ2-5
cdr3_nt: TGTGCCACCAGCAGAGATGTACGAGTTGGCGAGCAGTTCTTC; cdr3_aa: CATSRDVRVGEQFF; d_call: NA; v_call: TRBV15; clone_size: many; j_call: TRBJ2-1
cdr3_nt: TGTGCCAGCAGCTCTGGGGCCTCCCTGCTGGAGACCCAGTACTTC; cdr3_aa: CASSSGASLLETQYF; d_call: NA; v_call: TRBV5-4; clone_size: few; j_call: TRBJ2-5
cdr3_nt: TGTGCCAGCAGCCCCTTCCTGCTCACAGATACGCAGTATTTT; cdr3_aa: CASSPFLLTDTQYF; d_call: NA; v_call: TRBV9; clone_size: NA; j_call: TRBJ2-3
cdr3_nt: TGTGCCAGCAGCCAAGTCGGGACAGAGGGTGAAGCTTTCTTT; cdr3_aa: CASSQVGTEGEAFF; d_call: TRBD1; v_call: TRBV4-2; clone_size: many; j_call: TRBJ1-1
cdr3_nt: TGTGCCAGCAGTGAAGGGCGTTTTTCAAACACTGAAGCTTTCTTT; cdr3_aa: CASSEGRFSNTEAFF; d_call: NA; v_call: TRBV2; clone_size: NA; j_call: TRBJ1-1
cdr3_nt: TGCGCCAGCAGCCAAGAGTGGTCCTCTGGGGCCAACGTCCTGACTTTC; cdr3_aa: CASSQEWSSGANVLTF; d_call: NA; v_call: TRBV4-3; clone_size: NA; j_call: TRBJ2-6
cdr3_nt: TGCGCCAGCAGTTCAGCCCTAGCGGGGCTTGACAATGAGCAGTACTTC; cdr3_aa: CASSSALAGLDNEQYF; d_call: TRBD2; v_call: TRBV5-1; clone_size: few; j_call: TRBJ2-5
cdr3_nt: TGCGCCAGCAGCCAAGCTGGCCCAGGGGAGTACACCTTC; cdr3_aa: CASSQAGPGEYTF; d_call: NA; v_call: TRBV4-3; clone_size: many; j_call: TRBJ1-2
cdr3_nt: TGTGCCAGCAGCTTAAGGGACCATAGCAATCAGCCCCAGCATTTT; cdr3_aa: CASSLRDHSNQPQHF; d_call: NA; v_call: TRBV7-2; clone_size: many; j_call: TRBJ1-5
cdr3_nt: TGTGCCAGCAGCCAAGCAGGGATCGGTTCACCCCTCCACTTT; cdr3_aa: CASSQAGIGSPLHF; d_call: NA; v_call: TRBV3-1; clone_size: few; j_call: TRBJ1-6
cdr3_nt: TGTGCCAGTAGTATAGATCGGACAGGGAACACTGAAGCTTTCTTT; cdr3_aa: CASSIDRTGNTEAFF; d_call: TRBD1; v_call: TRBV19; clone_size: few; j_call: TRBJ1-1
cdr3_nt: TGTGCCAGCAGCTGGACGATGAGAGACATTCAGTACTTC; cdr3_aa: CASSWTMRDIQYF; d_call: NA; v_call: TRBV7-9; clone_size: once; j_call: TRBJ2-4
cdr3_nt: TGTGCCAGCACTGGGGCCAACGTCCTGACTTTC; cdr3_aa: CASTGANVLTF; d_call: NA; v_call: TRBV6-6; clone_size: many; j_call: TRBJ2-6
cdr3_nt: TGCGCCAGCAGCAGTTTAAACTCCTACGAGCAGTACTTC; cdr3_aa: CASSSLNSYEQYF; d_call: NA; v_call: TRBV5-1; clone_size: NA; j_call: TRBJ2-7
cdr3_nt: TGTGCCAGCAGCCAAGATAGTAACCCGAACACTGAAGCTTTCTTT; cdr3_aa: CASSQDSNPNTEAFF; d_call: NA; v_call: TRBV3-1; clone_size: few; j_call: TRBJ1-1
cdr3_nt: TGTGCCAGCAGCACCCGGAGCGGGTACAATGAGCAGTACTTC; cdr3_aa: CASSTRSGYNEQYF; d_call: NA; v_call: TRBV7-9; clone_size: few; j_call: TRBJ2-7
cdr3_nt: TGCAGTGCTAGAGCGCAGCGACAGGGGGCCTACGAGCAGTACTTC; cdr3_aa: CSARAQRQGAYEQYF; d_call: TRBD1; v_call: TRBV20-1; clone_size: NA; j_call: TRBJ2-7
cdr3_nt: TGCGCCAGCAGCCAAAAGATCTCGGAGACCCAGTACTTC; cdr3_aa: CASSQKISETQYF; d_call: NA; v_call: TRBV4-3; clone_size: many; j_call: TRBJ2-5
cdr3_nt: TGCAGTGCCGTACAAGGGGATGGCTACACCTTC; cdr3_aa: CSAVQGDGYTF; d_call: NA; v_call: TRBV20-1; clone_size: NA; j_call: TRBJ1-2
cdr3_nt: TGTGCCAGCAGTGTTGGGGGTTATAATTCACCCCTCCACTTT; cdr3_aa: CASSVGGYNSPLHF; d_call: NA; v_call: TRBV25-1; clone_size: NA; j_call: TRBJ1-6
cdr3_nt: TGCAGTGCTGGACAGTATAATTCACCCCTCCACTTT; cdr3_aa: CSAGQYNSPLHF; d_call: NA; v_call: TRBV20-1; clone_size: NA; j_call: TRBJ1-6
cdr3_nt: TGTGCCAGCAGTTCCCGGCGGGGGCGGAGCTCCTACGAGCAGTACTTC; cdr3_aa: CASSSRRGRSSYEQYF; d_call: NA; v_call: TRBV6-2/TRBV6-3; clone_size: many; j_call: TRBJ2-7
cdr3_nt: TGTGCCAGTAGTATAAAGCGGGGGGCCACCTACAATGAGCAGTTCTTC; cdr3_aa: CASSIKRGATYNEQFF; d_call: TRBD2; v_call: TRBV19; clone_size: NA; j_call: TRBJ2-1
cdr3_nt: TGTGCCAGCACCGGAAAGGACAGCAACTATGGCTACACCTTC; cdr3_aa: CASTGKDSNYGYTF; d_call: NA; v_call: TRBV7-9; clone_size: few; j_call: TRBJ1-2
cdr3_nt: TGTGCCAGCAGCCCGTCAGGGGGAGGCTACACAGATACGCAGTATTTT; cdr3_aa: CASSPSGGGYTDTQYF; d_call: NA; v_call: TRBV7-2; clone_size: NA; j_call: TRBJ2-3
cdr3_nt: TGCGCCAGCAGCCAGGGGGGGACCCAGTACTTC; cdr3_aa: CASSQGGTQYF; d_call: NA; v_call: TRBV4-1; clone_size: many; j_call: TRBJ2-5
cdr3_nt: TGTGCCAGCAGCGAGGACGGTCGTCAAGAGACCCAGTACTTC; cdr3_aa: CASSEDGRQETQYF; d_call: NA; v_call: TRBV7-9; clone_size: many; j_call: TRBJ2-5
cdr3_nt: TGCGCCACCAGTTCCGACGCTTCCTACAATGAGCAGTTCTTC; cdr3_aa: CATSSDASYNEQFF; d_call: NA; v_call: TRBV24-1; clone_size: NA; j_call: TRBJ2-1
cdr3_nt: TGTGCCAGCAGCCAAGGGATCGGCTACACCTTC; cdr3_aa: CASSQGIGYTF; d_call: NA; v_call: TRBV9; clone_size: many; j_call: TRBJ1-2
cdr3_nt: TGTGCCTGGGGTCCCACCGGGACACCTAACTATGGCTACACCTTC; cdr3_aa: CAWGPTGTPNYGYTF; d_call: NA; v_call: TRBV30; clone_size: few; j_call: TRBJ1-2
cdr3_nt: TGCAGCGTTGTCTCCTTAGGGGACAGGGGGCTCCCCGAGCAGTACTTC; cdr3_aa: CSVVSLGDRGLPEQYF; d_call: TRBD1; v_call: TRBV29-1; clone_size: NA; j_call: TRBJ2-7
cdr3_nt: TGTGCCAGCAGCTTAGACGTAGGGTACCAAGAGACCCAGTACTTC; cdr3_aa: CASSLDVGYQETQYF; d_call: NA; v_call: TRBV7-2; clone_size: NA; j_call: TRBJ2-5
cdr3_nt: TGTGCCAGCAGCGTAGGTACGGGGGCGCCGTCCTACGTGCAGTACTTC; cdr3_aa: CASSVGTGAPSYVQYF; d_call: NA; v_call: TRBV9; clone_size: NA; j_call: TRBJ2-7
cdr3_nt: TGTGCCAGCAGCCCAACTCCGGGACTAGCGCGTCGGGATACGCAGTATTTT; cdr3_aa: CASSPTPGLARRDTQYF; d_call: TRBD2; v_call: TRBV12-3/TRBV12-4; clone_size: many; j_call: TRBJ2-3
cdr3_nt: TGTGCCAGCAGTTACATCCGGACAGGGTTTTTGGAAGCTTTCTTT; cdr3_aa: CASSYIRTGFLEAFF; d_call: TRBD1; v_call: TRBV6-2/TRBV6-3; clone_size: few; j_call: TRBJ1-1